A single TCR beta chain is shown here with its context. This record comes from a study of blood T cell repertoires in COVID-19. Study-wide context: From the United States, Italy and Spain came samples of acute and convalescent COVID-19.

The repertoire was sequenced with immunoSEQ multiplex PCR; TCRdb's copy has only in-frame clones and lacks some. Among tens of thousands of clones listed, 85% to 95% were seen once. The CDR3 is made up of 13 amino acids. Germline V lookup: CDR1 KGHDR, CDR2 SFDVKD. Trimming shortened V by 7 bases and J by 7 bases, and 12 bases separated the two germline ends. Sequences were obtained from peripheral blood. The TCR comes from a woman in her 70s with COVID-19, enrolled during active disease. The chain links TRBV24-1 to TRBJ2-2, with D perhaps matching TRBD1 (5 bases). The CDR3: CATSLGVGGELFF. In DNA form, the CDR3 reads TGTGCCACCAGCTTAGGGGTTGGCGGGGAGCTGTTTTTT.